A selection of T cell receptor beta chains follows, all from one sample in a study of blood T cell repertoires in COVID-19. Sequencing was performed with immunoSEQ multiplex PCR; in TCRdb, only in-frame clones are kept and a portion is missing. The table shows roughly 80,000 clones, with over 80% occurring only once. The sample comprised peripheral blood. The receptors were sampled from a man between 50 and 59 years old with active COVID-19. The CDR3 runs from the conserved cysteine through the conserved F or W. D genes are given only for firm matches. Clone size is given for some rows only: seen once, a few or many times, or a class if the clone is expanded.

>TRBJ2-5|once|16|TRBD2|TRBV18
TGTGCCAGCTCACCACGACTAGCGGGACACCAAGAGACCCAGTACTTC
CASSPRLAGHQETQYF
>TRBJ2-6|NA|17|TRBD1|TRBV4-1
TGCGCCAGCAGACATGTGACAGGGAAAGCTGGGGCCAACGTCCTGACTTTC
CASRHVTGKAGANVLTF
>TRBJ2-5|once|15|NA|TRBV28
TGTGCCAGCAGCTCCCGGGGCAGGGGGGAAGAGACCCAGTACTTC
CASSSRGRGEETQYF
>TRBJ2-1|NA|17|NA|TRBV6-4
TGTGCCACCACAGGGGTAGCGGGGCCACCAACTGACAATGAGCAGTTCTTC
CATTGVAGPPTDNEQFF
>TRBJ2-7|NA|14|NA|TRBV6-1
TGTGCCAGCAGTGAAGAGCGAGGTTTCTACGAGCAGTACTTC
CASSEERGFYEQYF
>TRBJ1-2|NA|14|TRBD1|TRBV11-2
TGTGCCAGCAGCCGACAGGGACTTAACTATGGCTACACCTTC
CASSRQGLNYGYTF
>TRBJ1-3|NA|15|NA|TRBV28
TGTGCCAGCAGTGCTTTACGGGGCTCTGGAAACACCATATATTTT
CASSALRGSGNTIYF
>TRBJ2-5|NA|16|TRBD2|TRBV5-5
TGTGCCAGCAGCGCAGGACTAGCGGGGGTGCGGGAGACCCAGTACTTC
CASSAGLAGVRETQYF
>TRBJ1-3|NA|13|NA|TRBV24-1
TGTGCCACCAGTGACCTCAGGGGAAACACCATATATTTT
CATSDLRGNTIYF
>TRBJ2-1|NA|11|NA|TRBV5-6
TGTGCCAGCAGCTTGGCCGATGAGCAGTTCTTC
CASSLADEQFF
>TRBJ1-5|NA|13|NA|TRBV27
TGTGCCAGCAGTTTGGGGGGGGGACTGCCCCAGCATTTT
CASSLGGGLPQHF
>TRBJ2-1|NA|17|TRBD2|TRBV7-3
TGTGCCAGCAGCTTAAAAGGGCTAGCGGGAGGTTTCAATGAGCAGTTCTTC
CASSLKGLAGGFNEQFF
>TRBJ2-5|NA|15|TRBD2|TRBV11-2
TGTGCCAGCAGCCAGGGGACTAGCGGGATGGAGACCCAGTACTTC
CASSQGTSGMETQYF
>TRBJ2-1|NA|14|TRBD1|TRBV7-9
TGTGCCAGCAGCCCTGGACAGGTTGATGGTGAGCAGTTCTTC
CASSPGQVDGEQFF
>TRBJ2-1|NA|15|TRBD2|TRBV12-5
TGTGCTAGTGGTTTCGGCGGGAGTGACTACAATGAGCAGTTCTTC
CASGFGGSDYNEQFF
>TRBJ1-4|NA|16|TRBD1|TRBV11-2
TGTGCCAGCAGCCCGAGCGTCGGACAGGCTAATGAAAAACTGTTTTTT
CASSPSVGQANEKLFF
>TRBJ1-5|few|13|NA|TRBV12-3/TRBV12-4
TGTGCCTGCCAGAGACAGGCCCATCAGCCCCAGCATTTT
CACQRQAHQPQHF
>TRBJ1-2|NA|14|NA|TRBV7-8
TGTGCCAGCAGCTTAGGCAGGGTGGGCTATGGCTACACCTTC
CASSLGRVGYGYTF
>TRBJ1-4|NA|16|NA|TRBV6-1
TGTGCCAGCAGTGATCGGGTCCCAGCAACTAATGAAAAACTGTTTTTT
CASSDRVPATNEKLFF
>TRBJ2-2|once|19|TRBD1|TRBV7-3
TGTGCCAGCAGCCCCCTTCCGGTGACAGGGGGCGTGGAGACCGGGGAGCTGTTTTTT
CASSPLPVTGGVETGELFF
>TRBJ1-1|few|14|NA|TRBV6-5
TGTGCCAGCGGAAAAAGGGGAATGAACACTGAAGCTTTCTTT
CASGKRGMNTEAFF
>TRBJ1-2|NA|13|NA|TRBV29-1
TGCAGCGTGAGACAGAGGTCTAACTATGGCTACACCTTC
CSVRQRSNYGYTF
>TRBJ2-1|NA|16|TRBD2|TRBV6-5
TGTGCCAGCAGTTACTCGCAGACTAGCGGGAGTTTTGAGCAGTTCTTC
CASSYSQTSGSFEQFF
>TRBJ2-3|NA|16|TRBD2|TRBV7-3
TGTGCCAGCAGCTTACGGCTAGCGGGACAAACAGATACGCAGTATTTT
CASSLRLAGQTDTQYF
>TRBJ1-4|NA|17|TRBD1|TRBV19
TGTGCCAGTAGTGCCCGGGACAGAGGAATTAGAGCCGAAAAACTGTTTTTT
CASSARDRGIRAEKLFF
>TRBJ2-1|NA|17|NA|TRBV4-3
TGCGCCAGCAGCCAGTATGAGGACAAGGGGGCCTACAATGAGCAGTTCTTC
CASSQYEDKGAYNEQFF
>TRBJ2-3|NA|12|NA|TRBV19
TGTGCCAGTAGCCCCGGGGTAGATACGCAGTATTTT
CASSPGVDTQYF